Included here is one TCR beta chain sequence, with context. There are 15 residues in the CDR3. The table came from immunoSEQ multiplex PCR; TCRdb's copy has only in-frame clones and leaves some out. Here the sample spans fewer than 350,000 clones, 70% to 90% being singletons. The data were obtained in a study of blood T cell repertoires in COVID-19. The chain employs TRBV21-1 and TRBJ2-7; the DNA was not used to check the table's D call, TRBD2. TRBV21-1 is marked as a pseudogene. Specimen: PBMCs or T cells enriched from blood (not recorded which). This receptor was taken from a young woman who had recovered from COVID-19. CDR3 loop: CASILLITYIYEQYF. The DNA of the CDR3 is TGTGCCAGCATCCTACTAATTACGTACATCTACGAGCAGTACTTC.